This T cell receptor beta chain was observed in a study of blood T cell repertoires in COVID-19. In the source study's methods: Amplifying reference gene primers gave estimates of nucleated cell counts. Repertoires were generated with immunoSEQ multiplex PCR, while TCRdb's copy carries only in-frame clones and drops some. The V and J calls and clone size come from that table; D and trimming were worked out from the DNA. The repertoire holds roughly 300,000 clones, with around four fifths as singletons. The V gene's germline CDR1 is LGHNT and CDR2 FRNRAP. Trimming removed 0 bases at V and 0 bases at J, with 15 bases between. There are 18 residues in the CDR3.

What was sequenced was peripheral blood. This TCR was sampled from a woman between 45 and 65 years old with acute or convalescent COVID-19. V and J are TRBV12-5 and TRBJ2-4; tentative D call: TRBD1 (5 bases). DNA of the CDR3: TGTGCTAGTGGTTTGGTCCCTTTAACAGGTCTAGCCAAAAACATTCAGTACTTC. Protein sequence: CASGLVPLTGLAKNIQYF.